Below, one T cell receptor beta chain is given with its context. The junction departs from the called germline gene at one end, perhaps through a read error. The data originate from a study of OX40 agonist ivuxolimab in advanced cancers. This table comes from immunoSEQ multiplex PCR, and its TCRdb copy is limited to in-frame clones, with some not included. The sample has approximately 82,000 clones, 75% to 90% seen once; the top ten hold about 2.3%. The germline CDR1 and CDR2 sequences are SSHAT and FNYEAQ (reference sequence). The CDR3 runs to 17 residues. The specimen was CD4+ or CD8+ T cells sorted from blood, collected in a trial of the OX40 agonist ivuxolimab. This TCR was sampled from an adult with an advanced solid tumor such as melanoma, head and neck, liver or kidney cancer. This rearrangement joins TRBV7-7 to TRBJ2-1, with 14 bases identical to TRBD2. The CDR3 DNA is TGTGCTAGCAGCTTAGACCTGGGACTAGCGGGGGTCAATGAGCAGTTCTTC. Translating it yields CASSLDLGLAGVNEQFF.